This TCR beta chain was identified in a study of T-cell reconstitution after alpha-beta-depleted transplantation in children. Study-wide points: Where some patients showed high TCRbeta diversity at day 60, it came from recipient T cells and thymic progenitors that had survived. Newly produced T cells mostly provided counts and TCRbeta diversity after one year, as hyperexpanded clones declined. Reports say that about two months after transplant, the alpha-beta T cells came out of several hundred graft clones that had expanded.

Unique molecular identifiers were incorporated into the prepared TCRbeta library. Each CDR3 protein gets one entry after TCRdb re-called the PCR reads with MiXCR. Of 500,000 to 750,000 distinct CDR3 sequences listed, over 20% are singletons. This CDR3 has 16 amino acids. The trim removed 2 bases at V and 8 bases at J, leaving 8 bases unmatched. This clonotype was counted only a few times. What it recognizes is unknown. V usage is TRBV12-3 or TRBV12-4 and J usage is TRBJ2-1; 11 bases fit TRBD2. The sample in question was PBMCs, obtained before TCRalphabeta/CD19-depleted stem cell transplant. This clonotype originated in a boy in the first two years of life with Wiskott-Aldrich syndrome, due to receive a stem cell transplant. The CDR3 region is CASSLKVLAGEDEQFF. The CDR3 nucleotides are TGTGCCAGCAGTTTAAAGGTACTAGCGGGAGAGGATGAGCAGTTCTTC.